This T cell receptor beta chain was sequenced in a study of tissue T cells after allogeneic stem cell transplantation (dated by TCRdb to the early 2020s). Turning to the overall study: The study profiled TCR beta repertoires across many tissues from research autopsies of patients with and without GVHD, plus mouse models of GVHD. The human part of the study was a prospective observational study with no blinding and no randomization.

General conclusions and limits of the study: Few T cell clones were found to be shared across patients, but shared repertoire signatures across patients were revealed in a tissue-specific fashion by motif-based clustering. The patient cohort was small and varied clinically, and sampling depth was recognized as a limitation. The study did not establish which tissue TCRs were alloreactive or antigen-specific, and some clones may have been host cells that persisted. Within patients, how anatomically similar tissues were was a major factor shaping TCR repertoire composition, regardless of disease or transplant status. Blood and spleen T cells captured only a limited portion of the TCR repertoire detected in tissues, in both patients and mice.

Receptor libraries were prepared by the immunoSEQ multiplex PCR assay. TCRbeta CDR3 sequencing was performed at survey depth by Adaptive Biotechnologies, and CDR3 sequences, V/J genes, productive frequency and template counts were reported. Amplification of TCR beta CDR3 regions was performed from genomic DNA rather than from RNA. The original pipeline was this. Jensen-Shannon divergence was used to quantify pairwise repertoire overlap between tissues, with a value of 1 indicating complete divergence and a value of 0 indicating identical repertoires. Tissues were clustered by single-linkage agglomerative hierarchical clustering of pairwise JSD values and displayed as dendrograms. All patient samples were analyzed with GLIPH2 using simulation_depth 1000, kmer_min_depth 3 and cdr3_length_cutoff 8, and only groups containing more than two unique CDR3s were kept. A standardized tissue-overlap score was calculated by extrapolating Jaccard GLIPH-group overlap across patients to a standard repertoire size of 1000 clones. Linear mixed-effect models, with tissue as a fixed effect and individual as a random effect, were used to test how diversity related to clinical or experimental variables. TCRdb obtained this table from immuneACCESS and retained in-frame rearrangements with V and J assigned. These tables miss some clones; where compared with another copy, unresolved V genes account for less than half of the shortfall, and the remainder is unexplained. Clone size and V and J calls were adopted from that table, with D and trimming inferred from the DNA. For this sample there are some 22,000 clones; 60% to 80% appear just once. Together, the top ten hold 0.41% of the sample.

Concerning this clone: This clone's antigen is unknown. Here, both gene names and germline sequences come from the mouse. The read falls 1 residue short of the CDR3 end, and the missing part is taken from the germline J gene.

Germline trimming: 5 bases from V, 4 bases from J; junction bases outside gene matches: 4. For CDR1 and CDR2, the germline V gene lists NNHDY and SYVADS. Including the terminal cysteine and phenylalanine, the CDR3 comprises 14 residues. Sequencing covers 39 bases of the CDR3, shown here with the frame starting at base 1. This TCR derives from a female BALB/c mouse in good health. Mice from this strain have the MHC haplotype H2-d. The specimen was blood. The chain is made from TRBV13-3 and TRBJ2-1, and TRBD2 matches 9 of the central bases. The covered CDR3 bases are TGTGCCAGCAGCCCCTGGGGGGGGTATGCTGAGCAGTTC. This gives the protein CASSPWGGYAEQF. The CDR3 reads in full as CASSPWGGYAEQFF.